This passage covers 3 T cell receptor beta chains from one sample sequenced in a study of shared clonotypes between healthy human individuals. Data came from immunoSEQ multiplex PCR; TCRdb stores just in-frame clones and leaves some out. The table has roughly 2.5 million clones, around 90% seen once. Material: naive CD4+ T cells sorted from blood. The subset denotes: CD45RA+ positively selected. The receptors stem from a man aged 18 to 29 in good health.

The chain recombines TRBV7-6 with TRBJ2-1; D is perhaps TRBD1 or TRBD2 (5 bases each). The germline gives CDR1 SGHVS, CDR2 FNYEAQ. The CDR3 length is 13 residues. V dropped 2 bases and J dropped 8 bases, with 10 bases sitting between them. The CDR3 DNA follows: TGTGCCAGCAGCTTACTGGGGGTCGATGAGCAGTTCTTC. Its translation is CASSLLGVDEQFF.

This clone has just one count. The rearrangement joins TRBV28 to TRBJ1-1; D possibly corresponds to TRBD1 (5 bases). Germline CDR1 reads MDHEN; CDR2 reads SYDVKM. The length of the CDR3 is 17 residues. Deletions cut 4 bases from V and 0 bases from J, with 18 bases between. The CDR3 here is CASSYLVRGVLNTEAFF. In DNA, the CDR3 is TGTGCCAGCAGTTACCTCGTACGGGGGGTTTTGAACACTGAAGCTTTCTTT.

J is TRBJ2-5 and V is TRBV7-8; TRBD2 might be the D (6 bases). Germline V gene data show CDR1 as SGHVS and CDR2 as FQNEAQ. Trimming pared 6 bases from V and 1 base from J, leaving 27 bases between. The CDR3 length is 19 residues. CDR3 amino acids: CASRNLGLRYSGGQETQYF. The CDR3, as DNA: TGTGCCAGCAGAAACCTGGGGTTGCGATACTCCGGGGGCCAAGAGACCCAGTACTTC.